This T cell receptor beta chain appears in the sequencing data of a study of neurological immune-mediated disorders. Germline V lookup: CDR1 SGHRS, CDR2 YFSETQ. CDR3 size: 12 residues. With regard to this clonotype: A much larger clone differs from this one at a single base, so this may be a read error.

TCRdb reprocessed the 5' RACE reads with MiXCR, giving one entry per CDR3 protein. The sample contains some 80,000 distinct CDR3 sequences, 4.3% of which appear only once. Sample time point: longitudinal time-point 3. This sequence originates from a woman in her sixties or seventies with multiple sclerosis. Sequencing input: PBMCs. The chain is built from TRBV5-1 and TRBJ2-3; D gene ambiguous. CDR3 bases: TGCGCCAGCAGATTCAGCATAGATACGCAGTATTTT. Residues: CASRFSIDTQYF.